These 18 T cell receptor beta chains originate from one sample sequenced in a study of OX40 agonist ivuxolimab in advanced cancers. The protocol was immunoSEQ multiplex PCR, while the TCRdb copy is restricted to in-frame clones and leaves out a portion. The profile shows some 95,000 clones, roughly nine tenths of them singletons. Source: CD4+ or CD8+ T cells sorted from blood, taken in a trial of the OX40 agonist ivuxolimab. Receptors were obtained from an adult with an advanced solid tumor such as melanoma, head and neck, liver or kidney cancer.

The chain combines TRBV7-2 with TRBJ2-5, with D hard to call. The V and J ends lost 1 base and 7 bases respectively, with 13 bases between them. Germline CDR1 reads SGHTA; CDR2 reads FQGNSA. The CDR3 runs 14 residues. DNA for the CDR3: TGTGCCAGCAGCTTAGGAGACTCGCCCAGGACCCAGTACTTC. This sequence encodes CASSLGDSPRTQYF.

V and J are TRBV5-1 and TRBJ1-1; D is possibly TRBD1 (6 bases). Trimming removed 3 bases from V and 4 bases from J, with 13 bases in between. The CDR3 spans 14 residues. The germline V gene has CDR1 SGHRS and CDR2 YFSETQ. The CDR3 nucleotides are TGCGCCAGCAGCTCAGGTGGGGGCGGCACTGAAGCTTTCTTT. Protein product: CASSSGGGGTEAFF.

V and J are TRBV5-8 and TRBJ2-7; tentatively, D is TRBD2 (6 bases). V was pared by 3 bases and J by 4 bases, with 17 bases between. The CDR3 consists of 15 residues. Germline V CDR1 and CDR2: SGHTS, YDEGEE. This CDR3 reads CASSSGTFAGYEQYF. CDR3 nucleotide sequence: TGTGCCAGCAGCTCAGGGACCTTCGCGGGGTACGAGCAGTACTTC.

The table lists this clone with a count of one. The chain has TRBV5-5 and TRBJ2-2, with D perhaps TRBD1 (6 bases). Trimming stripped 2 bases from V and 7 bases from J, with 6 bases between. The CDR3 length is 12 residues. Germline assignment: CDR1 SGHKS and CDR2 YYEKEE (reference sequence). The CDR3 coding sequence is TGTGCCAGCAGCTTAGGGGGCGGGGAGCTGTTTTTT. Amino acids: CASSLGGGELFF.

This chain uses TRBV5-1 with TRBJ1-4; D unclear. In germline, CDR1 is SGHRS, CDR2 YFSETQ. CDR3 length: 16 amino acids. Trimming left V 0 bases short and J 5 bases short, with 14 bases between. Here the CDR3 reads CASSLVRRDKNEKLFF. The CDR3 DNA reads TGCGCCAGCAGCTTGGTCAGGCGGGATAAGAATGAAAAACTGTTTTTT.

CDR3 sequence: CASSGTENTEAFF. Written as DNA, the CDR3 is TGCGCCAGCAGCGGGACTGAGAACACTGAAGCTTTCTTT. The rearrangement uses TRBV5-1 and TRBJ1-1, with D possibly matching TRBD1 (5 bases). The CDR3 is made up of 13 amino acids. The germline gives CDR1 SGHRS, CDR2 YFSETQ. V was pared by 4 bases and J by 1 base, with 8 bases between.

The chain links TRBV11-2 to TRBJ1-1; 11 bases agree with TRBD1. With V trimmed by 3 bases and J by 4 bases, 4 bases remained unmatched. The CDR3 is 15 residues long. CDR1 SGHAT and CDR2 FQNNGV come from the germline V gene. CDR3 residues: CASSLDRGLGTEAFF. The DNA for the CDR3 is TGTGCCAGCAGCTTGGACAGGGGGCTGGGCACTGAAGCTTTCTTT.

This chain connects TRBV21-1 to TRBJ1-1; the table's D gene call, TRBD1, was not cross checked with the DNA. TRBV21-1 is assigned pseudogene status. The CDR3 length is 14 residues. CDR3 protein: CASSKDSHRREAFF. CDR3 in DNA: TGTGCCAGCAGCAAAGATTCCCACAGGCGTGAAGCTTTCTTT.

The chain combines TRBV18 with TRBJ2-5; 9 bases align to TRBD1. Germline loops: CDR1 KGHSH, CDR2 LQKENI. The CDR3 extends over 15 amino acids. J lost 2 bases, V lost 4 bases, and 5 bases had no gene match. The CDR3 nucleotides read TGTGCCAGCTCACTGGCGACAGGGGGGCAAGAGACCCAGTACTTC. Translating it yields CASSLATGGQETQYF.

The chain links TRBV15 to TRBJ1-3; D gene ambiguous. CDR1 and CDR2 from the germline V gene are LNHNV and YYDKDF (reference sequence). The CDR3 is 16 amino acids. Trimming removed 0 bases from V and 0 bases from J, with 9 bases in between. CDR3: CATSRDLDPSGNTIYF. Here the CDR3 DNA reads TGTGCCACCAGCAGAGATTTAGACCCCTCTGGAAACACCATATATTTT.

The rearrangement uses TRBV27 and TRBJ2-7, with unresolved D. Germline CDR1 reads MNHEY; CDR2 reads SMNVEV (reference sequence). The CDR3 runs 15 residues. V shed 2 bases and J shed 5 bases, with 16 bases lying between them. The CDR3 sequence: CASSLNPGQPHEQYF. The CDR3 bases are TGTGCCAGCAGTTTAAATCCCGGCCAGCCGCACGAGCAGTACTTC.

This chain uses TRBV4-2 with TRBJ1-1; D ambiguous. V lost 0 bases, J lost 4 bases, and 9 bases lay in between. CDR3 length: 14 residues. Looked up from germline, CDR1 is LGHNA and CDR2 is YNFKEQ. In DNA form, the CDR3 reads TGTGCCAGCAGCCAAGAACAGCTAGGCACTGAAGCTTTCTTT. Its translation is CASSQEQLGTEAFF.

This clone appeared once. The rearrangement joins TRBV6-5 to TRBJ2-1; D ambiguous. V shed 0 bases and J shed 5 bases, with 5 bases lying between them. Germline CDR1 reads MNHEY; CDR2 reads SVGAGI. The CDR3 consists of 13 residues. The CDR3 DNA reads TGTGCCAGCAGTTACTCTCAAAACAATGAGCAGTTCTTC. Amino acid sequence: CASSYSQNNEQFF.

The V gene is TRBV12-5, the J gene TRBJ2-3; 7 bases are a match to TRBD1. The J segment lost 2 bases and the V segment lost 6 bases, leaving 5 bases of the junction unmatched. The CDR3 loop spans 14 amino acids. Germline V gives CDR1 LGHNT, CDR2 FRNRAP. Here the CDR3 DNA reads TGTGCTAGTGGACAGGGACAGTCCACAGATACGCAGTATTTT. Its translation is CASGQGQSTDTQYF.

This sequence joins TRBV5-4 and TRBJ2-2, with 8 positions matching TRBD1. V lost 4 bases and J lost 5; bases outside the gene matches: 7. The germline gives CDR1 SGHNT, CDR2 YYREEE (reference sequence). This CDR3 contains 15 residues. The DNA of the CDR3 is TGTGCCAGCAGCCTCCAGGGGGCATGGACCGGGGAGCTGTTTTTT. It codes for CASSLQGAWTGELFF.

The chain uses TRBV30 and TRBJ2-3; 8 positions match TRBD1. Trimming at V came to 3 bases and at J to 8 bases, leaving 1 base not matched to a gene. Germline V gene sequence: CDR1 GTSNPN, CDR2 SVGIG (reference sequence). This CDR3 spans 11 amino acids. CDR3 coding DNA: TGTGCCTGGAGACAGGGGGGTACGCAGTATTTT. This gives the protein CAWRQGGTQYF.

The chain combines TRBV29-1 with TRBJ2-5; 13 bases line up with TRBD2. The V gene end was trimmed by 7 bases and the J gene end by 3 bases; junction bases not matched to a gene: 2. Per germline, CDR1 SQVTM and CDR2 ANQGSEA. This CDR3 is built from 13 residues. The CDR3 DNA follows: TGCAGCGGGGGGACTAGCGGGGAAGAGACCCAGTACTTC. Protein product: CSGGTSGEETQYF.

The V and J genes are TRBV6-1 and TRBJ2-7, with 8 bases that match TRBD1. The CDR3 extends over 15 amino acids. CDR1 and CDR2 from the germline V gene are MNHNS and SASEGT. Trimming removed 6 bases from V and 0 bases from J; junction bases left unmatched: 7. CDR3 in amino acids: CASSAGTGNSYEQYF. CDR3 DNA sequence: TGTGCCAGCAGCGCAGGGACAGGCAACTCCTACGAGCAGTACTTC.